This T cell receptor beta chain was captured in a study of cytomegalovirus exposure and HLA in healthy donors. The wider study: A preliminary data release comprised around 85 million unique TCRs obtained from HLA-typed donors. Of the donors genotyped, a few hundred in all, around 76% fell in the Caucasian-associated ancestry cluster.

CDR1 is SGHAT and CDR2 is FQNNGV in the germline V gene. The junction had 8 bases not matched to a gene; V was cut back by 5 bases and J by 5 bases. CDR3 length: 14 residues. A note on this clone: Its antigen is as yet unknown.

13 Jbeta primers and 60 Vbeta primers were used for the PCR. Some clones are missing from TCRdb's copy, which holds only in-frame ones; the method was immunoSEQ multiplex PCR. The data show 99,000 or so clones, with about 15% seen just once and about 0.8% held by the top ten. Study observations and caveats: In a later analysis, HLA-C alleles had the fewest associated TCRs, DRB1 alleles the most. A later analysis linked roughly 17,000 TCR beta sequences to HLA alleles at 0.05 false discovery rate.

This receptor was taken from a female donor in good health and CMV-seronegative. V and J are TRBV11-2 and TRBJ2-7, with TRBD1 identical over 8 bases. The sample comprised PBMCs. The CDR3 reads CASSPRTGRNEQYF. Here the CDR3 DNA reads TGTGCCAGCAGCCCCCGGACAGGGAGGAACGAGCAGTACTTC.